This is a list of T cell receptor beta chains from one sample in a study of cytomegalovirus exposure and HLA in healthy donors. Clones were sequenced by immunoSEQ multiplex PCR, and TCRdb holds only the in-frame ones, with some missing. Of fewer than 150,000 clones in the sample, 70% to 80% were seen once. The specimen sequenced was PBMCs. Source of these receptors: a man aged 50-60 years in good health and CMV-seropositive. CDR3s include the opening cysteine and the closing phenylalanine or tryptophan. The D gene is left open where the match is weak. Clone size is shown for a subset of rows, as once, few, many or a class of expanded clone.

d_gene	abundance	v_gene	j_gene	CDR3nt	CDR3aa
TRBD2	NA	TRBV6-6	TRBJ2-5	TGTGCCAGCATTAAGGATAGCGGGGGGGCGGGAGAGACCCAGTACTTC	CASIKDSGGAGETQYF
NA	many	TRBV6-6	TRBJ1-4	TGTGCCGCCAGCAGGATGTCGAATGAAAAACTGTTTTTT	CAASRMSNEKLFF
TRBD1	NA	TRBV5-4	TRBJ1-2	TGTGCCAGCAGCCCCGGGACAGCTAACTATGGCTACACCTTC	CASSPGTANYGYTF
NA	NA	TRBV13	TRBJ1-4	TGTGCCAGCAGCTCGTCAGGGGACACCCAAAATGAAAAACTGTTTTTT	CASSSSGDTQNEKLFF
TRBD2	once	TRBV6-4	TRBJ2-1	TGTGCCAGCAGCGCCGGGACTAGCGGGGGTAGTTTGGGTGAGCAGTTCTTC	CASSAGTSGGSLGEQFF
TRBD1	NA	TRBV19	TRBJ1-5	TGTGCCAGTAGTATAGAAGGACAGGGCGCGAATCAGCCCCAGCATTTT	CASSIEGQGANQPQHF
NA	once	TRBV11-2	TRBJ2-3	TGTGCCAGCAGCCTAGACAGGTTCCAATATTTT	CASSLDRFQYF
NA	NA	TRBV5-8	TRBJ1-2	TGTGCCAGCAGCTTGCCCAGGTTCGACTATGGCTACACCTTC	CASSLPRFDYGYTF
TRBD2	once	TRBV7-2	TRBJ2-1	TGTGCCAGCAGCCCCCGACTAGCCGGGTACAATGAGCAGTTCTTC	CASSPRLAGYNEQFF
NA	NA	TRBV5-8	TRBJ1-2	TGTGCCAGCAGCCCGGGACACTCGCTTGGGAATGGCTACACCTTC	CASSPGHSLGNGYTF
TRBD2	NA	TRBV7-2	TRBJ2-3	TGTGCCAGCCTCTTAGCAGCGGGGAGCACAGATACGCAGTATTTT	CASLLAAGSTDTQYF
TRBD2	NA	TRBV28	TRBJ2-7	TGTGCCAGCTCGGAAGGCGGGGGTTACTACGAGCAGTACTTC	CASSEGGGYYEQYF
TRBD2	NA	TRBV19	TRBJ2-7	TGTGCCAGTAGTTCGGCTAGCGGGGCCTACGAGCAGTACTTC	CASSSASGAYEQYF
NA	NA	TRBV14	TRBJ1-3	TGTGCCAGCAGCCAAGTGGGGGGAATCTCTGGAAACACCATATATTTT	CASSQVGGISGNTIYF
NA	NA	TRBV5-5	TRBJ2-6	TGTGCCAGCAGCTTGTGGCCCTCTGGGGCCAACGTCCTGACTTTC	CASSLWPSGANVLTF
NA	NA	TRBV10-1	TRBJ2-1	TGCGCCAGCAGTGAGTTGACTAGTAGGCCATACAATGAGCAGTTCTTC	CASSELTSRPYNEQFF
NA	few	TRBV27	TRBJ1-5	TGTGCCAGCAGTCCCCAACCCATGACAGATAGCAATCAGCCCCAGCATTTT	CASSPQPMTDSNQPQHF
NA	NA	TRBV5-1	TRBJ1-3	TGCGCCAGCGGGCGCGGGGCTGGAAACACCATATATTTT	CASGRGAGNTIYF
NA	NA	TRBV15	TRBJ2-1	TGTGCCACCAGCAGAGATCAGGGTGCCAATGAGCAGTTCTTC	CATSRDQGANEQFF
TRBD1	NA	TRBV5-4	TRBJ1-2	TGTGCCAGCAGCTTGTTGACAGGGTCCCCTATCGGCTACACCTTC	CASSLLTGSPIGYTF
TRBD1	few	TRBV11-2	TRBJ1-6	TGTGCCAGCAGCAACACCCAGGGGGTATCACCCCTCCACTTT	CASSNTQGVSPLHF
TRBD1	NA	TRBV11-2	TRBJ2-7	TGTGCCAGCAGCTCCTGGAGGAGGGACAGGGCGACCACCTACGAGCAGTACTTC	CASSSWRRDRATTYEQYF
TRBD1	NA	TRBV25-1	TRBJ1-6	TGTGCCAGCAGTGATTTCGGACAGGGTAGTTCACCCCTCCACTTT	CASSDFGQGSSPLHF
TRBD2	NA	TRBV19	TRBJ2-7	TGTGCCAGTAGTACAGGAGCGGGGGGAGGAGCCGAGCAGTACTTC	CASSTGAGGGAEQYF
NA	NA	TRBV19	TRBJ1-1	TGTGCCAGTATGACCGGGGAGAACACTGAAGCTTTCTTT	CASMTGENTEAFF
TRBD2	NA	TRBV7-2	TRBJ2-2	TGTGCCAGCAGCCGCCGCCTGGCGGGGGGGCGAACCGGGGAGCTGTTTTTT	CASSRRLAGGRTGELFF
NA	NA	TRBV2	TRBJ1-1	TGTGCCAGCAGTCCTGACACGAACACTGAAGCTTTCTTT	CASSPDTNTEAFF
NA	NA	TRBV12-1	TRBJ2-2	TGTGCCAGCACCAAAACTAGCGGGACCAACACCGGGGAGCTGTTTTTT	CASTKTSGTNTGELFF
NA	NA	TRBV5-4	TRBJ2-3	TGTGCCAGCAGCCTGACCCGGGGGGCGGGGGCAGATACGCAGTATTTT	CASSLTRGAGADTQYF
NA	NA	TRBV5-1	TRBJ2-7	TGCGCCAGCAGCGCCGCTCTAGGGGCGGGGGAGCAGTACTTC	CASSAALGAGEQYF